A single sample gave rise to the 7 T cell receptor beta chains below, sequenced in a study of tumor-infiltrating lymphocytes in primary liver carcinoma (dated by TCRdb to between 2016 and 2019). Without any cell sorting, total RNA and DNA were extracted together from roughly 20-30 mg of bulk tissue using the AllPrep DNA/RNA mini kit. Reads for this sample came from an Illumina HiSeq 2500. Starting from approximately 500 ng total RNA, TCRbeta-specific cDNA was produced by reverse transcription with a constant-region primer and ProtoScript II reverse transcriptase. The TCRbeta libraries were prepared through three rounds of nested multiplex PCR following a slightly modified ARM-PCR procedure. Each of the first two PCR rounds ran for around 10 cycles using multiplex TRBV1-TRBV30 forward primers together with a Cbeta reverse primer. In-frame beta chains were kept once TCRdb had trimmed the public reads at Q25 with fastp and called clones with MiXCR. Under each unique CDR3 protein, matching rows form one entry showing the most common genes and DNA. The sample table contains 90,000 to 140,000 distinct CDR3 sequences; only one count was recorded for roughly 80% of them. The leading ten clones occupy approximately 21% of the sample.

Sequenced: liver tumor tissue from sampling region 3. The sample's cell subset or site label, decoded: tumor region T3, left-lateral pole. The receptors stem from a man aged 35 to 55 with primary liver carcinoma and hepatitis B virus infection.

Notes on this clonotype: Lacking the conserved final phenylalanine or tryptophan, this CDR3 likely reflects a read error. The chain employs TRBV4-3 and TRBJ1-5; possible D gene TRBD1, 6 bases. V was cut by 0 bases and J by 8 bases, with 14 bases left in between. The CDR3 has 15 residues. The germline gives CDR1 LGHNA, CDR2 YSLEER. This CDR3 is CASSQDQGGGKPQHY. Here the CDR3 DNA reads TGCGCCAGCAGCCAAGACCAGGGAGGGGGAAAGCCCCAGCATTAT.

As regards this clonotype: One junction end disagrees with the germline gene, perhaps due to a read error. V is TRBV5-5 and J is TRBJ1-5, with unresolved D. Germline values: CDR1 SGHKS, CDR2 YYEKEE (reference sequence). This CDR3 comprises 13 residues. DNA of the CDR3: TGTGCCAGTAGCTCAATCAGCAATCAGCCCCGGCATTTT. It is translated as CASSSISNQPRHF. Using reference TRBV5-5 and TRBJ1-5 for the parts outside the CDR3, the full variable domain is DAGVTQSPTHLIKTRGQQVTLRCSPISGHKSVSWYQQVLGQGPQFIFQYYEKEERGRGNFPDRFSARQFPNYSSELNVNALLLGDSALYLCASSSISNQPRHFGDGTRLSIL.

The rearrangement uses TRBV11-2 and TRBJ1-6; D unclear. The germline gives CDR1 SGHAT, CDR2 FQNNGV. V was shortened by 5 bases and J by 8 bases, with 10 bases between the two germline ends. The CDR3 has 13 residues. CDR3 nucleotides: TGTGCCAGCAGCCCTTACATGGATTCACCCCTCCACTTT. Amino acids: CASSPYMDSPLHF.

This clonotype was counted ten times or more. V is TRBV24-1 and J is TRBJ2-1; 12 nucleotides match TRBD1. CDR3 length: 13 amino acids. Germline CDR1 is KGHDR and CDR2 is SFDVKD. J gave up 8 bases and V 10 bases, and 5 bases lay outside the gene matches. This CDR3 is CATRGQGAHEQFF. DNA of the CDR3: TGTGCCACACGGGGACAGGGGGCGCATGAGCAGTTCTTC.

Of note for this clonotype: At one of its ends the junction is not consistent with the germline gene, which may arise from a read error. Here the CDR3 reads CASSHGTSGNVEQSF. The CDR3, as DNA: TGTGCCAGCAGCCACGGGACTAGCGGGAATGTTGAGCAGTCCTTC. This rearrangement joins TRBV5-4 to TRBJ2-1; 13 positions agree with TRBD2. Per germline, CDR1 SGHNT and CDR2 YYREEE (reference sequence). There are 15 residues in the CDR3.

For this clonotype: Its ends do not fully match the called genes, so a read error is possible. The genes are TRBV6-5 and TRBJ1-1; D unclear. Germline V gene lookup returns CDR1 MNHEY and CDR2 SVGAGI. The CDR3 sequence is 16 residues long. CDR3 DNA: TGTGCCAACAGTTACTTGGTCGGGGTAATGAACACTGAAGCTTTCTTT. Translating gives CANSYLVGVMNTEAFF.

The rearrangement links TRBV6-6 to TRBJ2-7; D perhaps matches TRBD1 (6 bases). The germline V and J ends were trimmed by 5 bases and 0 bases, with 17 bases remaining between them. Germline V gene data show CDR1 as MNHNY and CDR2 as SVGAGI (reference sequence). CDR3 length equals 16 residues. CDR3 protein: CASSHSPGHNSYEQYF. CDR3 sequence (DNA): TGTGCCAGCAGTCATTCCCCGGGACACAACTCCTACGAGCAGTACTTC.